This record concerns one T cell receptor (beta chain) sequence. What it recognizes is unknown. These data come from a study of cytomegalovirus exposure and HLA in healthy donors. Study-wide findings and caveats: Highly shared variants forming one cluster were likely a sequencing artifact. Most observed TCR sequences were rare, whereas some public TCRs were detected in many donors. Per a later analysis, roughly 17,000 TCR beta sequences showed association with HLA alleles at 0.05 false discovery rate. Several top significant clusters appeared, in a later analysis, to be linked to common viral pathogens.

The V end lost 4 bases, the J end lost 0 bases, and 13 bases lay between the germline ends. The CDR3 runs to 15 residues. CDR1 is MNHEY and CDR2 is SVGAGI in the germline V gene. This PCR relied on a set of 60 Vbeta primers and 13 Jbeta primers. The repertoire was sequenced with immunoSEQ multiplex PCR; TCRdb's copy has only in-frame clones and lacks some. The listing contains 100,000 to 150,000 clones. V gene TRBV6-5 combines with J gene TRBJ2-7, with D unclear. This clonotype was obtained from a man aged 18 to 30 in good health and CMV-seronegative. The specimen was PBMCs. The CDR3 nucleotides are TGTGCCAGCAGTTTGGGCAGGCCAAGCTCCTACGAGCAGTACTTC. Amino acids: CASSLGRPSSYEQYF.